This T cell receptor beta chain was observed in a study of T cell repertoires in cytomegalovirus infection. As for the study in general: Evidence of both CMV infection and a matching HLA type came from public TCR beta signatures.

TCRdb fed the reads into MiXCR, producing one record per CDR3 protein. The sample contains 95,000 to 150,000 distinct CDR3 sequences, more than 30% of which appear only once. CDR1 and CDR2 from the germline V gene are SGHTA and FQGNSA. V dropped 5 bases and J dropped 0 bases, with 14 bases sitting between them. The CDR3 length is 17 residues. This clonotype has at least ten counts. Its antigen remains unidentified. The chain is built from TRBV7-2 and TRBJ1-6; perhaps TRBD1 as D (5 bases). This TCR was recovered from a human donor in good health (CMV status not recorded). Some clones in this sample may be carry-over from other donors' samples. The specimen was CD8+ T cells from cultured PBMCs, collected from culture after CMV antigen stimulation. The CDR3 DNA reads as TGTGCCAGCAGCCTGGGGACGGAGAGCTCCTATAATTCACCCCTCCACTTT. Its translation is CASSLGTESSYNSPLHF.